The rows below give T cell receptor gamma chains drawn from one sample of a study of intestinal T cells in coeliac disease. TCRdb reanalysed the multiplex PCR reads with CATT. The data contain around 900 gamma-chain clones, about 46% of them singletons. Material: a duodenal biopsy. These receptors originate from a human donor with celiac disease. CDR3s include the opening cysteine and the closing phenylalanine or tryptophan. Clone size appears in some rows only: once, few, many, or a class for an expanded clone.

j_call | v_call | clone_size | cdr3_aa | cdr3_nt
TRGJ1/TRGJ2 | TRGV4 | few | CAPGPWYYYKKLF | TGTGCACCTGGGCCCTGGTATTATTATAAGAAACTCTTT
TRGJP1 | TRGV10 | . | CAAWDFEEMVWFKIF | TGTGCTGCGTGGGATTTTGAGGAAATGGTTTGGTTCAAGATATTT
TRGJ1/TRGJ2 | TRGV5 | few | CATWTPLGYKKLF | TGTGCCACCTGGACTCCACTAGGTTATAAGAAACTCTTT
TRGJP2 | TRGV9 | once | CALWTLRSDWIKTF | TGTGCCTTGTGGACTCTACGTAGTGATTGGATCAAGACGTTT
TRGJ1/TRGJ2 | TRGV11 | . | CACWIRHVPSRNNPFYYYKKLF | TGTGCCTGCTGGATTAGGCACGTTCCAAGTCGGAATAACCCATTTTATTATTATAAGAAACTCTTT
TRGJ1/TRGJ2 | TRGV4 | large | CATWDGTRHYKKLF | TGTGCCACCTGGGATGGGACCCGACATTATAAGAAACTCTTT
TRGJP1 | TRGV2 | . | CATWDGNTTGWFKIF | TGTGCCACCTGGGACGGAAATACCACTGGTTGGTTCAAGATATTT
TRGJ1/TRGJ2 | TRGV3 | . | CATWDRQGSRYKKLF | TGTGCCACCTGGGACAGGCAAGGCTCACGGTATAAGAAACTCTTT
TRGJ1/TRGJ2 | TRGV8 | . | CAHPNYYKKLF | TGTGCCCACCCTAATTATTATAAGAAACTCTTT
TRGJ1/TRGJ2 | TRGV2 | . | CAHLGRAGYKKLF | TGTGCCCACCTGGGACGGGCCGGTTATAAGAAACTCTTT
TRGJ1/TRGJ2 | TRGV10 | once | CAAWDGSGGPAKKLF | TGTGCTGCGTGGGATGGGTCGGGGGGCCCGGCAAAGAAACTCTTT
TRGJP1 | TRGV8 | large | CATWERTTGWFKIF | TGTGCCACCTGGGAGCGTACCACTGGTTGGTTCAAGATATTT
TRGJP2 | TRGV3 | . | CATWDQSSSDWIKTF | TGTGCCACCTGGGATCAGTCCAGTAGTGATTGGATCAAGACGTTT
TRGJ1/TRGJ2 | TRGV8 | . | CATWDSGGYKKLF | TGTGCCACCTGGGATAGTGGGGGGTATAAGAAACTCTTT
TRGJ1/TRGJ2 | TRGV9 | . | CAFVGGRIIYKKLF | TGTGCCTTTGTGGGAGGCAGAATTATTTATAAGAAACTCTTT
TRGJ1/TRGJ2 | TRGV10 | . | CAAWDPLKNYYKKLF | TGTGCTGCGTGGGATCCCCTTAAAAATTATTATAAGAAACTCTTT
TRGJ1/TRGJ2 | TRGV11 | . | CACWSVYYKKLF | TGTGCCTGCTGGTCCGTTTATTATAAGAAACTCTTT
TRGJ1/TRGJ2 | TRGV3 | once | CATWDRRFPDKKLF | TGTGCCACCTGGGACAGGCGATTTCCGGATAAGAAACTCTTT
TRGJ1/TRGJ2 | TRGV9 | . | CALVGVIIYKKLF | TGTGCCTTAGTGGGAGTCATTATTTATAAGAAACTCTTT
TRGJ1/TRGJ2 | TRGV9 | . | CALVGVLYYKKLF | TGTGCCCTTGTGGGAGTCCTCTATTATAAGAAACTCTTT
TRGJ1/TRGJ2 | TRGV9 | . | CALWEVQPYYKKLF | TGTGCCTTGTGGGAGGTGCAACCCTACTATAAGAAACTCTTT